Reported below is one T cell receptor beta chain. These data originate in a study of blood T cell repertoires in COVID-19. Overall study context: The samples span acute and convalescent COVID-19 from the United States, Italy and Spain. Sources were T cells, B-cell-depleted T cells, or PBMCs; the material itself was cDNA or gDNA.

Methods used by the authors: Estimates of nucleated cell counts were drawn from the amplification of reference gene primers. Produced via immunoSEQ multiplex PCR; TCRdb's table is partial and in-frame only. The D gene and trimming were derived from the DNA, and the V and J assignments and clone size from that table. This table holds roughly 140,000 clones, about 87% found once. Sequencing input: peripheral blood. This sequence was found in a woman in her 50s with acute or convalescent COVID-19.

CDR3 sequence reads: CASSMGQGLRVGQFF. The CDR3 bases are TGTGCCAGCAGCATGGGCCAGGGTCTAAGGGTCGGGCAGTTCTTC. The chain joins TRBV5-5 to TRBJ2-1, with D tentatively TRBD1 (5 bases). The CDR3 consists of 15 residues. Germline V gene data show CDR1 as SGHKS and CDR2 as YYEKEE (reference sequence). V lost 4 bases and J 12 bases, leaving 23 bases between the germline ends.